One and the same sample provided the 25 T cell receptor beta chains below, sequenced in a study of blood T cell repertoires in COVID-19. TCRdb keeps only in-frame clones here, not all; method: immunoSEQ multiplex PCR. The data show 80,000 to 85,000 clones, with under 90% seen just once and around 14% held by the top ten. Sequencing used peripheral blood. The receptors shown here come from a human donor in a cohort sampled during active COVID-19.

The rearrangement uses TRBV19 and TRBJ2-5; possible D gene TRBD1, 5 bases. CDR3 size: 15 residues. V was cut by 2 bases and J by 1 base, with 11 bases left in between. Germline V gives CDR1 LNHDA, CDR2 SQIVND (reference sequence). The CDR3 loop reads CASSIQGNSQETQYF. The CDR3 coding sequence is TGTGCCAGTAGTATACAGGGCAATAGCCAAGAGACCCAGTACTTC.

The chain joins TRBV11-2 to TRBJ1-3; D unclear. This CDR3 has 14 amino acids. Trimming left V 2 bases short and J 2 bases short, with 7 bases between. Looked up from germline, CDR1 is SGHAT and CDR2 is FQNNGV. CDR3 DNA sequence: TGTGCCAGCAGCTTAAGCGGGACTGGAAACACCATATATTTT. As protein: CASSLSGTGNTIYF.

Remarks on this clone: Mismatch with germline at one junction end may stem from a read error. The V gene is TRBV6-1, the J gene TRBJ2-7, with D possibly TRBD2 on 6 matching bases. The CDR3 sequence is 11 residues long. CDR1 is MNHNS and CDR2 is SASEGT in the germline V gene. The CDR3 nucleotides read TGTGCCAGCAGTGAATTGGGGCGGGGAGACTTC. Encoded protein: CASSELGRGDF.

The V call is TRBV18, the J call TRBJ1-6; 8 nucleotides align to TRBD1. This CDR3 region has 14 residues. V was clipped by 4 bases and J by 5 bases; unmatched bases: 1. Germline CDR1 and CDR2: KGHSH and LQKENI. The CDR3 nucleotides are TGTGCCAGCTCACAGGGACAGGATAATTCACCCCTCCACTTT. This codes for CASSQGQDNSPLHF.

V and J are TRBV11-2 and TRBJ1-5; tentative D call: TRBD1 (5 bases). Trimming removed 0 bases at V and 2 bases at J, with 14 bases between. The CDR3 is made up of 17 amino acids. CDR1 is SGHAT and CDR2 is FQNNGV in the germline V gene. The CDR3 bases are TGTGCCAGCAGCTTAGAATCCAACAGGTGGGGCAATCAGCCCCAGCATTTT. It codes for CASSLESNRWGNQPQHF.

The chain links TRBV16 to TRBJ1-2, with D perhaps TRBD1 (5 bases). The length of the CDR3 is 15 residues. In germline, CDR1 is KGHSY, CDR2 FQNENV. The ends were cut back, 0 bases at V and 1 base at J, with 9 bases in the middle. CDR3 loop: CASSQSTGGNYGYTF. The CDR3 nucleotides read TGTGCCAGCAGCCAATCTACGGGGGGTAACTATGGCTACACCTTC.

The rearrangement links TRBV12-5 to TRBJ1-2; the D gene is possibly TRBD1 (5 bases). Germline V lookup: CDR1 LGHNT, CDR2 FRNRAP. This CDR3 has 14 residues. Trimming stripped 0 bases from V and 2 bases from J, with 7 bases between. CDR3 residues: CASGLVDRNYGYTF. DNA for the CDR3: TGTGCTAGTGGTTTGGTAGACAGAAACTATGGCTACACCTTC.

J is TRBJ2-7 and V is TRBV6-1; 9 nucleotides align to TRBD1. Germline values: CDR1 MNHNS, CDR2 SASEGT. The CDR3 loop spans 16 amino acids. The junction had 9 bases not matched to a gene; V was cut back by 4 bases and J by 2 bases. The CDR3 bases are TGTGCCAGCAGTGTAGGGTGGGACAGGGTTCCCTACGAGCAGTACTTC. It is translated as CASSVGWDRVPYEQYF.

V gene TRBV6-5 combines with J gene TRBJ2-3; possibly TRBD2 for D (5 bases). The CDR3 length is 14 residues. V was shortened by 0 bases and J by 3 bases, with 7 bases between the two germline ends. Germline V gene sequence: CDR1 MNHEY, CDR2 SVGAGI. CDR3 region: CASSYSPGTDTQYF. CDR3 sequence (DNA): TGTGCCAGCAGTTACTCCCCGGGAACAGATACGCAGTATTTT.

The chain couples TRBV5-4 to TRBJ2-2; D remains unclear. Deletions cut 2 bases from V and 5 bases from J, with 10 bases between. This CDR3 has 14 amino acids. The germline V gene has CDR1 SGHNT and CDR2 YYREEE (reference sequence). This chain's CDR3 is CASSFLPQTGELFF. The CDR3 bases are TGTGCCAGCAGCTTCTTGCCACAGACCGGGGAGCTGTTTTTT. The whole variable domain, filled in from reference TRBV5-4 and TRBJ2-2, reads ETGVTQSPTHLIKTRGQQVTLRCSSQSGHNTVSWYQQALGQGPQFIFQYYREEENGRGNFPPRFSGLQFPNYSSELNVNALELDDSALYLCASSFLPQTGELFFGEGSRLTVL.

The chain combines TRBV24-1 with TRBJ1-6; 7 nucleotides line up with TRBD1. V was pared by 0 bases and J by 9 bases, with 13 bases of the junction left unmatched. This CDR3 has 18 residues. Germline V gene sequence: CDR1 KGHDR, CDR2 SFDVKD. CDR3 DNA sequence: TGTGCCACCAGTGATTTGCAGAAGGCAACAGGGGCAAGTTCACCCCTCCACTTT. Amino acids: CATSDLQKATGASSPLHF.

The chain joins TRBV11-2 to TRBJ2-1, with 8 positions matching TRBD2. This CDR3 is built from 14 residues. The V segment lost 4 bases and the J segment 8 bases; nucleotides outside the gene matches: 7. Germline V lookup: CDR1 SGHAT, CDR2 FQNNGV. The CDR3 is CASSSGTSWDEQFF. DNA of the CDR3: TGTGCCAGCAGCTCCGGGACTAGTTGGGATGAGCAGTTCTTC. Supplemented by reference TRBV11-2 and TRBJ2-1, the full variable domain reads EAGVAQSPRYKIIEKRQSVAFWCNPISGHATLYWYQQILGQGPKLLIQFQNNGVVDDSQLPKDRFSAERLKGVDSTLKIQPAKLEDSAVYLCASSSGTSWDEQFFGPGTRLTVL.

The V gene is TRBV5-1, the J gene TRBJ2-3; 8 positions agree with TRBD1. Germline V gene sequence: CDR1 SGHRS, CDR2 YFSETQ. V was clipped by 4 bases and J by 6 bases; unmatched bases: 13. The CDR3 has 16 amino acids. The CDR3 region is CASSQQTGDAWDTQYF. CDR3 nucleotides: TGCGCCAGCAGCCAACAGACAGGGGATGCTTGGGATACGCAGTATTTT.

The J gene is TRBJ1-2, the V gene TRBV28, with D tentatively TRBD1 (5 bases). Trimming pared 3 bases from V and 4 bases from J, leaving 15 bases between. CDR3 length: 15 residues. CDR1 is MDHEN and CDR2 is SYDVKM in the germline V gene. DNA for the CDR3: TGTGCCAGCAGTTTTCAGGGAAACCTTGGCTATGGCTACACCTTC. Translating it yields CASSFQGNLGYGYTF.

The chain carries TRBV2 and TRBJ1-4; D is unresolved. From germline, CDR1 is SNHLY and CDR2 FYNNEI. The CDR3 runs 14 residues. Deletions cut 4 bases from V and 4 bases from J, with 10 bases between. The DNA for the CDR3 is TGTGCCAGCAGTGTTCAGGCGATTAATGAAAAACTGTTTTTT. This encodes CASSVQAINEKLFF.

V and J are TRBV7-9 and TRBJ1-5; D not resolved. The V end lost 1 base, the J end lost 7 bases, and 8 bases lay between the germline ends. The CDR3 is made up of 13 amino acids. The germline gives CDR1 SEHNR, CDR2 FQNEAQ (reference sequence). The CDR3 DNA is TGTGCCAGCAGCTTAGATTCGGGACAGCCCCAGCATTTT. Translation gives CASSLDSGQPQHF.

The gene calls are TRBV5-4 and TRBJ2-7; 8 positions agree with TRBD1. This CDR3 spans 14 amino acids. CDR1 is SGHNT, CDR2 YYREEE, per germline (reference sequence). V lost 4 bases and J lost 7; bases outside the gene matches: 10. The CDR3 coding sequence is TGTGCCAGCAGCCTGACAGGGGCAGGAGGGGAGCAGTACTTC. It codes for CASSLTGAGGEQYF.

J is TRBJ1-1 and V is TRBV20-1, with a possible D match to TRBD1 (5 bases). CDR1 is DFQATT and CDR2 is SNEGSKA in the germline V gene (reference sequence). Trimming pared 3 bases from V and 11 bases from J, leaving 13 bases between. The CDR3 extends over 11 amino acids. In DNA form, the CDR3 reads TGCAGTGCTAGTTGGCGGGGGGAGGCTTTCTTT. This encodes CSASWRGEAFF.

The V gene is TRBV6-6, the J gene TRBJ1-5; D may be TRBD1 (6 bases). The CDR3 has 14 amino acids. In germline, CDR1 is MNHNY, CDR2 SVGAGI (reference sequence). V shed 1 base and J shed 4 bases, with 8 bases lying between them. CDR3: CASSYWGQNQPQHF. CDR3 sequence (DNA): TGTGCCAGCAGTTACTGGGGGCAAAATCAGCCCCAGCATTTT.

V usage is TRBV11-2 and J usage is TRBJ2-7; TRBD1 aligns across 11 bases. Germline CDR1 and CDR2: SGHAT and FQNNGV. The CDR3 contains 14 residues. J was trimmed by 4 bases and V by 5 bases; bases with no gene match: 4. CDR3 region: CASSLGTGGYEQYF. CDR3 coding DNA: TGTGCCAGCAGCCTCGGGACAGGGGGTTACGAGCAGTACTTC.

This clone was seen once. The chain recombines TRBV29-1 with TRBJ1-3; 7 bases agree with TRBD1. From germline, CDR1 is SQVTM and CDR2 ANQGSEA. The CDR3 is 14 amino acids. The V segment lost 3 bases and the J segment 0 bases; nucleotides outside the gene matches: 2. As DNA, the CDR3 is TGCAGCGTTGAGGGACAGAGCTCTGGAAACACCATATATTTT. Protein: CSVEGQSSGNTIYF.

The chain is built from TRBV5-6 and TRBJ1-2, with a possible D match to TRBD1 (5 bases). Trimming left V 1 base short and J 7 bases short, with 26 bases between. The germline V gene encodes CDR1 SGHDT and CDR2 YYEEEE. This CDR3 is built from 18 residues. The CDR3 here is CASSLKVRRAGPLFGYTF. The DNA of the CDR3 is TGTGCCAGCAGCTTGAAGGTGAGACGGGCAGGGCCACTCTTTGGCTACACCTTC. The complete variable domain, with remaining parts taken from reference TRBV5-6 and TRBJ1-2, reads DAGVTQSPTHLIKTRGQQVTLRCSPKSGHDTVSWYQQALGQGPQFIFQYYEEEERQRGNFPDRFSGHQFPNYSSELNVNALLLGDSALYLCASSLKVRRAGPLFGYTFGSGTRLTVV.

The chain couples TRBV10-3 to TRBJ1-2; 9 positions match TRBD1. The CDR3 is 14 residues long. Germline V gives CDR1 ENHRY, CDR2 SYGVKD. The V and J ends lost 4 bases and 5 bases, in that order; junction bases with no gene match: 5. The CDR3 DNA follows: TGTGCCATCAGTGGCACAGGACAGGGGTATGGCTACACCTTC. This encodes CAISGTGQGYGYTF.

CDR3 region: CASLSGGGPTGDTQYF. CDR3 nucleotide sequence: TGTGCCAGTCTATCTGGGGGGGGGCCGACGGGAGATACGCAGTATTTT. The J gene is TRBJ2-3, the V gene TRBV5-4; a weak D match, TRBD2 (7 bases). The CDR3 has 16 amino acids. The ends were cut back, 8 bases at V and 5 bases at J, with 24 bases in the middle. CDR1 is SGHNT and CDR2 is YYREEE in the germline V gene (reference sequence). Variable domain in full (rest from reference TRBV5-4 and TRBJ2-3): ETGVTQSPTHLIKTRGQQVTLRCSSQSGHNTVSWYQQALGQGPQFIFQYYREEENGRGNFPPRFSGLQFPNYSSELNVNALELDDSALYLCASLSGGGPTGDTQYFGPGTRLTVL.

V gene TRBV28 combines with J gene TRBJ1-2; D possibly corresponds to TRBD1 (5 bases). V lost 2 bases, J lost 7 bases, and 11 bases lay in between. The CDR3 extends over 13 amino acids. CDR1 and CDR2 from the germline V gene are MDHEN and SYDVKM. DNA of the CDR3: TGTGCCAGCAGTTTAGGCAGGGCTCCTGGCTACACCTTC. Translated, it gives CASSLGRAPGYTF.